The 4 T cell receptor beta chains listed next were all sequenced from one sample in a study of T cells in Graves' hyperthyroidism and ophthalmopathy. Amplification targeted TCR beta CDR3 regions from RNA transcripts. Using the HTBI primer set, a first-round RT-PCR was run on the TCR CDR3. TCRdb reprocessed the multiplex PCR reads via MiXCR and lists one record per CDR3 protein. The sample records 400,000 to 550,000 distinct CDR3 sequences, 14% being singletons. The source material was blood. The origin of the receptors is a woman aged 18-29 years with Graves' hyperthyroidism.

This chain uses TRBV5-4 with TRBJ1-1; TRBD1 aligns across 7 bases. Germline V gene sequence: CDR1 SGHNT, CDR2 YYREEE (reference sequence). The CDR3 covers 13 residues. With 8 bases clipped from V and 1 base from J, the junction kept 5 bases outside the gene matches. CDR3 bases: TGTGCCAGTAAGGGACAGCCGAACACTGAAGCTTTCTTT. Its translation: CASKGQPNTEAFF.

The table lists this clonotype with many counts. The V and J genes are TRBV2 and TRBJ1-4, with 9 bases identical to TRBD1. The J segment lost 10 bases and the V segment lost 2 bases, leaving 5 bases of the junction unmatched. The CDR3 has 14 amino acids. Germline V lookup: CDR1 SNHLY, CDR2 FYNNEI. The DNA for the CDR3 is TGTGCCAGCAGTGAAACAGGGGGCGACGGAAAACTGTTTTTT. This encodes CASSETGGDGKLFF.

The chain carries TRBV9 and TRBJ2-1; D may be TRBD2 (7 bases). The CDR3 length is 16 residues. Germline V CDR1 and CDR2: SGDLS, YYNGEE. V was shortened by 3 bases and J by 0 bases, with 13 bases between the two germline ends. The CDR3 region is CASSEGERDSYNEQFF. The CDR3 DNA sequence: TGTGCCAGCAGCGAGGGGGAGCGGGACTCCTACAATGAGCAGTTCTTC.

The CDR3 loop is CASTLGTANSPLHF. CDR3 coding DNA: TGTGCCAGCACCCTAGGGACGGCTAATTCACCCCTCCACTTT. V and J are TRBV7-9 and TRBJ1-6; the D gene is possibly TRBD1 (5 bases). CDR1 SEHNR and CDR2 FQNEAQ come from the germline V gene (reference sequence). With 7 bases removed from V and 6 bases from J, the gap between germline ends came to 13 bases. There are 14 residues in the CDR3.